These 20 T cell receptor beta chains were all obtained from the same sample, sequenced in a study of naive CD8 T cells in extremely preterm neonates (dated by TCRdb to about 2017). To prepare the library, the immunoSEQ multiplex PCR assay was applied. Drawn from immuneACCESS, this table holds only the in-frame rearrangements with V and J called that TCRdb kept. Clones are partly lost; checked studies trace under half to an unresolved V gene and leave the rest unexplained. For this sample there are 4,000 to 4,500 clones; 97% appear just once. Together, the top ten hold under 0.75% of the sample. Material for sequencing was naive CD8+ T cells from blood. Receptors originate from a human donor in good health.

The J gene is TRBJ2-3, the V gene TRBV4-1, with TRBD2 matching 9 bases. The CDR3 extends over 15 amino acids. With 3 bases clipped from V and 2 bases from J, the junction kept 3 bases outside the gene matches. The germline V gene has CDR1 MGHRA and CDR2 YSYEKL. For the CDR3, the DNA is TGCGCCAGCAGCCAGCTAGCGGGGATCACAGATACGCAGTATTTT. It translates to CASSQLAGITDTQYF.

This clone has just one count. The V call is TRBV27, the J call TRBJ1-1, with a tentative D call TRBD1 (5 bases). The CDR3 loop spans 15 amino acids. Trimming removed 6 bases from V and 0 bases from J, with 14 bases in between. Per germline, CDR1 MNHEY and CDR2 SMNVEV (reference sequence). As DNA, the CDR3 is TGTGCCAGCAGCCCACAGGCATATCTGAACACTGAAGCTTTCTTT. Its translation is CASSPQAYLNTEAFF.

The V call is TRBV13, the J call TRBJ2-1; TRBD2 matches 10 bases. The CDR3 consists of 17 residues. V shed 1 base and J 5 bases; nucleotides not matched to a gene: 8. Per the germline V gene, CDR1 is PRHDT and CDR2 is FYEKMQ (reference sequence). The CDR3 DNA reads TGTGCCAGCAGCTTAGAGGCTAGCGGGGGTAAAGACAATGAGCAGTTCTTC. It specifies CASSLEASGGKDNEQFF.

In the case of this clone: The germline gene is not matched at one end of the junction; a read error may be the cause. V is TRBV5-1 and J is TRBJ2-1, with 7 bases fitting TRBD2. Per germline, CDR1 SGHRS and CDR2 YFSETQ. The CDR3 spans 13 residues. The CDR3 DNA reads TGCGCCAGCAGCTGGGGGGACTACAATGAGCAGCTCTTC. It yields the protein CASSWGDYNEQLF.

J is TRBJ2-3 and V is TRBV11-2; possibly TRBD2 for D (6 bases). The germline V and J ends were trimmed by 4 bases and 3 bases, with 20 bases remaining between them. Looked up from germline, CDR1 is SGHAT and CDR2 is FQNNGV. The CDR3 has 17 amino acids. Written as DNA, the CDR3 is TGTGCCAGCAGCTCCCCGGGACTTCGCAAGGCTACAGATACGCAGTATTTT. This codes for CASSSPGLRKATDTQYF.

The V call is TRBV27, the J call TRBJ2-3, with D possibly being TRBD1 (5 bases). The germline CDR1 and CDR2 sequences are MNHEY and SMNVEV (reference sequence). The CDR3 is made up of 14 amino acids. The V end lost 6 bases, the J end lost 3 bases, and 13 bases lay between the germline ends. In DNA, the CDR3 is TGTGCCAGCAGCTGGACACAACTGACAGATACGCAGTATTTT. This translates into CASSWTQLTDTQYF.

V is TRBV19 and J is TRBJ2-1; tentatively, D is TRBD1 (6 bases). V was trimmed by 3 bases and J by 6 bases, leaving 12 bases between them. The length of the CDR3 is 14 residues. The V gene's germline CDR1 is LNHDA and CDR2 SQIVND (reference sequence). CDR3 loop: CASSIVGGSNEQFF. The CDR3 DNA reads TGTGCCAGTAGTATCGTAGGGGGATCCAATGAGCAGTTCTTC.

This chain connects TRBV2 to TRBJ1-4; D unresolved. Germline CDR1 is SNHLY and CDR2 is FYNNEI. This CDR3 comprises 15 residues. Trimming left V 8 bases short and J 8 bases short, with 21 bases between. CDR3 DNA sequence: TGTGCCAGCCAAGTGAGGCCCTCCCATATCGAAAAACTGTTTTTT. Encoded protein: CASQVRPSHIEKLFF.

The chain employs TRBV2 and TRBJ2-2; 9 nucleotides agree with TRBD2. The germline gives CDR1 SNHLY, CDR2 FYNNEI. This CDR3 has 14 residues. V gave up 6 bases and J gave up 6 bases; unmatched junction bases: 5. The chain's CDR3 is CASRTRTSAGELFF. CDR3 coding DNA: TGTGCCAGCAGGACTAGGACTAGCGCCGGGGAGCTGTTTTTT.

This rearrangement joins TRBV7-9 to TRBJ2-7, with D possibly being TRBD2 (6 bases). Germline assignment: CDR1 SEHNR and CDR2 FQNEAQ (reference sequence). The CDR3 covers 19 residues. Deletions cut 1 base from V and 2 bases from J, with 24 bases between. Here the CDR3 DNA reads TGTGCCAGCAGCTTAGTTGGTGGGCGAAGCGGGTATCGGGCCTACGAGCAGTACTTC. Its translation is CASSLVGGRSGYRAYEQYF.

The chain uses TRBV27 and TRBJ1-2; 11 bases fit TRBD1. The junction had 5 bases not matched to a gene; V was cut back by 7 bases and J by 7 bases. Germline assignment: CDR1 MNHEY and CDR2 SMNVEV (reference sequence). CDR3 length equals 13 residues. CDR3 protein: CASKGQGGGGYTF. The CDR3 nucleotides read TGTGCCAGCAAGGGACAGGGGGGAGGTGGCTACACCTTC.

This clone came up once. CDR3: CASSYSISGEKLFF. CDR3 in DNA: TGTGCCAGCAGTTACTCGATTAGTGGTGAAAAACTGTTTTTT. The J gene is TRBJ1-4, the V gene TRBV6-5; no reliable D call. CDR1 MNHEY and CDR2 SVGAGI come from the germline V gene. This CDR3 spans 14 amino acids. V was pared by 0 bases and J by 7 bases, with 9 bases between.

The V gene is TRBV27, the J gene TRBJ1-6; 7 nucleotides line up with TRBD1. The J segment lost 14 bases and the V segment lost 3 bases, leaving 7 bases of the junction unmatched. CDR1 MNHEY and CDR2 SMNVEV come from the germline V gene (reference sequence). The CDR3 length is 13 residues. The CDR3 DNA follows: TGTGCCAGCAGTTTTGCAGGGGGTGCCACCCTCCACTTT. Its translation is CASSFAGGATLHF.

The chain employs TRBV9 and TRBJ2-3, with D possibly matching TRBD2 (6 bases). The germline V and J ends were trimmed by 3 bases and 2 bases, with 13 bases remaining between them. This CDR3 has 15 amino acids. Germline assignment: CDR1 SGDLS and CDR2 YYNGEE. The CDR3: CASSARLDHTDTQYF. In nucleotides, the CDR3 is TGTGCCAGCAGCGCCAGACTAGACCACACAGATACGCAGTATTTT.

The V gene is TRBV21-1, the J gene TRBJ1-1; the table's D gene call, TRBD1, was not cross checked with the DNA. TRBV21-1 is described as a pseudogene. There are 15 residues in the CDR3. The CDR3, as DNA: TGTGCCAGCAGCATAGGACAGGGGATGAACACTGAAGCTTTCTTT. This translates into CASSIGQGMNTEAFF.

The chain combines TRBV7-8 with TRBJ2-7; maybe TRBD1 (6 bases). This CDR3 has 11 amino acids. Trimming cost V 10 bases and J 1 base, with 8 bases left between them. Looked up from germline, CDR1 is SGHVS and CDR2 is FQNEAQ. The DNA for the CDR3 is TGTGCCACCCAGGGGTCCTACGAGCAGTACTTC. Its protein product is CATQGSYEQYF.

The chain carries TRBV5-1 and TRBJ2-2; TRBD2 is a possible D gene (6 bases). Trimming stripped 3 bases from V and 5 bases from J, with 11 bases between. In germline, CDR1 is SGHRS, CDR2 YFSETQ. This CDR3 contains 14 residues. This chain's CDR3 is CASSSGRETGELFF. Here the CDR3 DNA reads TGCGCCAGCAGCTCGGGACGGGAGACCGGGGAGCTGTTTTTT. Based on the CDR3 plus reference TRBV5-1 and TRBJ2-2, the full variable domain is KAGVTQTPRYLIKTRGQQVTLSCSPISGHRSVSWYQQTPGQGLQFLFEYFSETQRNKGNFPGRFSGRQFSNSRSEMNVSTLELGDSALYLCASSSGRETGELFFGEGSRLTVL.

This clone has just one count. CDR3 loop: CASIRGPGYTF. The CDR3 DNA reads TGTGCCAGCATCAGGGGGCCTGGCTACACCTTC. This sequence joins TRBV2 and TRBJ1-2; 8 nucleotides match TRBD1. Germline V CDR1 and CDR2: SNHLY, FYNNEI. V trimming: 7 bases; J trimming: 7 bases; junction bases outside the gene matches: 2. CDR3 size: 11 residues.

This sequence joins TRBV2 and TRBJ1-3; the D is unclear. CDR1 SNHLY and CDR2 FYNNEI come from the germline V gene. There are 16 residues in the CDR3. With 4 bases removed from V and 0 bases from J, the gap between germline ends came to 13 bases. The CDR3: CASSAPPRSSGNTIYF. CDR3 DNA: TGTGCCAGCAGTGCCCCCCCCCGCAGCTCTGGAAACACCATATATTTT.

This chain joins TRBV30 and TRBJ1-2; D perhaps matches TRBD1 (5 bases). Trimming cost V 3 bases and J 3 bases, with 11 bases left between them. Germline V CDR1 and CDR2: GTSNPN, SVGIG (reference sequence). The CDR3 consists of 13 residues. The chain's CDR3 is CAWRIQGDYGYTF. The CDR3 coding sequence is TGTGCCTGGAGGATCCAAGGGGACTATGGCTACACCTTC.